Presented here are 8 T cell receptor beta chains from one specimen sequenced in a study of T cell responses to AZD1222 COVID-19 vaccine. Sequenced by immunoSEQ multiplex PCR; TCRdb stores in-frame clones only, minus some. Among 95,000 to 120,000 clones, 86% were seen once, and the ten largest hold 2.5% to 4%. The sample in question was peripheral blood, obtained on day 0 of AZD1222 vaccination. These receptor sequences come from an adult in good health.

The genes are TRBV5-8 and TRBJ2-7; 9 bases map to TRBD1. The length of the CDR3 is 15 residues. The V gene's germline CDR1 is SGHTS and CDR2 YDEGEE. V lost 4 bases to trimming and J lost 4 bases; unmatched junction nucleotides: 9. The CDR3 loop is CASSPWTGAEYEQYF. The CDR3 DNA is TGTGCCAGCAGCCCATGGACAGGGGCTGAGTACGAGCAGTACTTC.

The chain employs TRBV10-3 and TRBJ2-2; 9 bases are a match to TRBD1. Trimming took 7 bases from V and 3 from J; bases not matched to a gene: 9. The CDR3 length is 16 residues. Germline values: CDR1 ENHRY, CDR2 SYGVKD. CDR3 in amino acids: CAITFRDRADTGELFF. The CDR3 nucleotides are TGTGCCATCACCTTCAGGGACAGGGCCGACACCGGGGAGCTGTTTTTT.

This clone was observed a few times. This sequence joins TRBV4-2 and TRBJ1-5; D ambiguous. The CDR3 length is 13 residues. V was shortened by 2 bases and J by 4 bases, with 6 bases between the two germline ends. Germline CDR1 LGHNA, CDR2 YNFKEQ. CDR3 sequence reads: CASSQFSNQPQHF. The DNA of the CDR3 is TGTGCCAGCAGCCAATTCTCTAATCAGCCCCAGCATTTT.

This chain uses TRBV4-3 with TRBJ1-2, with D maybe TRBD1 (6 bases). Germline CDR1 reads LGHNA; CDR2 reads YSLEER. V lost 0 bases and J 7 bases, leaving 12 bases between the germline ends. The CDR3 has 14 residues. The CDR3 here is CASSQETGSRGYTF. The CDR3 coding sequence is TGCGCCAGCAGCCAAGAAACAGGGAGTCGTGGCTACACCTTC.

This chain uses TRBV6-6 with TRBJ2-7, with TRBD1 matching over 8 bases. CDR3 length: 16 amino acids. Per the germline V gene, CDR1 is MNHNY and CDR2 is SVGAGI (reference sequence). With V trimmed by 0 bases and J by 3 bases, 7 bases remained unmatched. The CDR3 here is CASSYSSRGPNYEQYF. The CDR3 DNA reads TGTGCCAGCAGTTACTCGTCCAGGGGGCCCAACTACGAGCAGTACTTC.

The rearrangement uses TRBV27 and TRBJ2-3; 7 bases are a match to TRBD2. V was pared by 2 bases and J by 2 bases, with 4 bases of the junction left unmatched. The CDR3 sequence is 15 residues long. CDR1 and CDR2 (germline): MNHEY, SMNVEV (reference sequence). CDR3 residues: CASSLRLAHTDTQYF. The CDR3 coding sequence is TGTGCCAGCAGTTTACGACTAGCCCACACAGATACGCAGTATTTT.

The CDR3, as DNA: TGTGCCAGCAGCCAAGATGATGTCAATGAGCAGTTCTTC. This gives the protein CASSQDDVNEQFF. The J gene is TRBJ2-1, the V gene TRBV3-1 (or the pseudogene TRBV3-2), with D unresolved. There are 13 residues in the CDR3. The germline gives CDR1 LGHDT, CDR2 YNNKEL (reference sequence). Between the trimmed V and J ends, which lost 0 bases and 6 bases, there was a span of 6 bases.

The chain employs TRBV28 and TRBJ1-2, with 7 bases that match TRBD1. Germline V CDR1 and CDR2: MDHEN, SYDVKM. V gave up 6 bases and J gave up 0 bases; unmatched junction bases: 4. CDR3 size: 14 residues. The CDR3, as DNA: TGTGCCAGCAGCGGGACAGATACTAACTATGGCTACACCTTC. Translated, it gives CASSGTDTNYGYTF.